Following are 14 T cell receptor beta chains from one sample sequenced in a study of naive and memory T cell subsets. The beta constant-region primer was an equimolar mix of two oligonucleotides covering TRBC1 and TRBC2. Via MiXCR, TCRdb re-called the UMI-ligation and nested PCR reads, giving one row per CDR3 protein. The sample carries roughly 140,000 distinct CDR3 sequences, 15% to 20% recorded once. The sample taken for sequencing was naive CD4+ T cells from blood. Receptor source: a human donor in good health.

The chain links TRBV6-6 to TRBJ2-7; 11 nucleotides line up with TRBD1. Trimming cost V 4 bases and J 3 bases; bases outside gene matches: 8. Germline values: CDR1 MNHNY, CDR2 SVGAGI (reference sequence). The CDR3 runs to 16 residues. CDR3 region: CASSFPAGTGGYEQYF. CDR3 bases: TGTGCCAGCAGTTTCCCCGCGGGGACAGGGGGCTACGAGCAGTACTTC.

This clonotype occurred many times. Relative to the germline gene, one junction end is altered; a read error may explain this. The V and J genes are TRBV7-2 and TRBJ2-1; 10 nucleotides line up with TRBD2. The CDR3 runs to 18 residues. Germline V CDR1 and CDR2: SGHTA, FQGNSA. For the CDR3, the DNA is TGTGCCAGCAGCTTAGCGGTGATAGCGGGAGGACTCTACGATGAGCAGTTCTTC. It is translated as CASSLAVIAGGLYDEQFF.

This clonotype was observed once. The gene calls are TRBV12-3 or TRBV12-4 and TRBJ1-4; D might be TRBD1 (6 bases). This CDR3 region has 13 residues. Trimming pared 5 bases from V and 7 bases from J, leaving 11 bases between. The CDR3 loop is CASSRGGSEKLFF. The CDR3 nucleotides are TGTGCCAGCAGTCGCGGGGGCAGTGAAAAACTGTTTTTT.

This chain uses TRBV11-2 with TRBJ1-1; 7 nucleotides agree with TRBD1. The V gene end was trimmed by 5 bases and the J gene end by 6 bases; junction bases not matched to a gene: 6. The germline V gene encodes CDR1 SGHAT and CDR2 FQNNGV. The CDR3 length is 13 residues. The CDR3 protein is CASSRDREAEAFF. CDR3 DNA sequence: TGTGCCAGCAGCCGTGACAGGGAGGCTGAAGCTTTCTTT.

V usage is TRBV6-2 or TRBV6-3 and J usage is TRBJ2-3; D gene uncertain. Germline CDR1 is MNHEY and CDR2 is SVGEGT. This CDR3 spans 17 amino acids. V lost 2 bases, J lost 4 bases, and 19 bases lay in between. CDR3 sequence reads: CASSYQVRTAVPDTQYF. The CDR3 nucleotides read TGTGCCAGCAGTTACCAGGTGCGGACGGCGGTTCCAGATACGCAGTATTTT.

The chain combines TRBV25-1 with TRBJ2-7; tentatively, D is TRBD1 (6 bases). CDR3 length: 13 amino acids. The germline gives CDR1 MGHDK, CDR2 SYGVNS. V gave up 6 bases and J gave up 1 base, with 10 bases separating them. CDR3 sequence reads: CASRRQASYEQYF. The CDR3 DNA sequence: TGTGCCAGCAGGAGACAGGCATCCTACGAGCAGTACTTC.

Only a few counts were recorded for this clonotype. The chain uses TRBV10-3 and TRBJ2-7; TRBD2 agrees at 7 bases. The CDR3 contains 15 residues. Germline lookup yields CDR1 ENHRY and CDR2 SYGVKD. The V and J ends lost 2 bases and 2 bases, in that order; junction bases with no gene match: 6. The chain's CDR3 is CAISEQAGRTYEQYF. CDR3 bases: TGTGCCATCAGTGAGCAAGCGGGACGAACCTACGAGCAGTACTTC.

CDR3 nucleotides: TGTGCCAGCAGTCCCCTGGGACAGAGAAGCTCCTACGAGCAGTACTTC. It translates to CASSPLGQRSSYEQYF. J is TRBJ2-7 and V is TRBV27, with 7 bases fitting TRBD1. Germline V lookup: CDR1 MNHEY, CDR2 SMNVEV (reference sequence). This CDR3 is 16 amino acids long. V was pared by 5 bases and J by 0 bases, with 10 bases of the junction left unmatched.

V gene TRBV7-2 combines with J gene TRBJ2-7, with a tentative D call TRBD1 (5 bases). Trimming took off 1 base at V and 2 bases at J, with 12 bases between the two ends. Germline-derived CDR1 and CDR2 are SGHTA and FQGNSA. The CDR3 extends over 15 amino acids. The CDR3 loop is CASSLVSGLTYEQYF. The DNA of the CDR3 is TGTGCCAGCAGCTTAGTCTCAGGGCTAACCTACGAGCAGTACTTC.

This clonotype appeared a few times. V and J are TRBV5-1 and TRBJ2-3, with D unresolved. In germline, CDR1 is SGHRS, CDR2 YFSETQ. This CDR3 has 15 amino acids. V lost 2 bases and J lost 6, with 16 bases in between. CDR3 sequence reads: CASSFSRVGGDTQYF. The CDR3 DNA reads as TGCGCCAGCAGCTTCTCTAGGGTCGGTGGGGATACGCAGTATTTT.

This chain joins TRBV5-1 and TRBJ1-2; TRBD1 matches 8 bases. Unmatched junction bases numbered 9, after V lost 5 bases and J lost 6 bases. The CDR3 extends over 14 amino acids. Germline CDR1 is SGHRS and CDR2 is YFSETQ. CDR3 loop: CASRKQGGDHGYTF. DNA of the CDR3: TGCGCCAGCAGGAAACAGGGGGGAGATCATGGCTACACCTTC. The full variable domain, its missing parts supplied by reference TRBV5-1 and TRBJ1-2, is KAGVTQTPRYLIKTRGQQVTLSCSPISGHRSVSWYQQTPGQGLQFLFEYFSETQRNKGNFPGRFSGRQFSNSRSEMNVSTLELGDSALYLCASRKQGGDHGYTFGSGTRLTVV.

The J gene is TRBJ1-1, the V gene TRBV6-2 or TRBV6-3, with D possibly TRBD1 on 6 matching bases. There are 18 residues in the CDR3. Germline CDR1 MNHEY, CDR2 SVGEGT. Trimming shortened V by 4 bases and J by 1 base, and 22 bases separated the two germline ends. The CDR3 DNA reads as TGTGCCAGCAGTTCGGACCGACAGGCCACCGCGGGGAACACTGAAGCTTTCTTT. Translating it yields CASSSDRQATAGNTEAFF.

The V and J genes are TRBV30 and TRBJ2-5; D not certain. The germline gives CDR1 GTSNPN, CDR2 SVGIG (reference sequence). Trimming shortened V by 2 bases and J by 1 base, and 8 bases separated the two germline ends. The CDR3 is 13 amino acids. This chain's CDR3 is CAWSTTVQETQYF. The CDR3 nucleotides read TGTGCCTGGAGTACGACGGTCCAAGAGACCCAGTACTTC.

V and J are TRBV7-9 and TRBJ1-1, with unresolved D. Germline V lookup: CDR1 SEHNR, CDR2 FQNEAQ (reference sequence). The CDR3 covers 15 residues. Trimming cost V 4 bases and J 0 bases, with 12 bases left between them. CDR3 nucleotide sequence: TGTGCCAGCAGCTCCTCTAGACCCTTGAACACTGAAGCTTTCTTT. Its protein product is CASSSSRPLNTEAFF.